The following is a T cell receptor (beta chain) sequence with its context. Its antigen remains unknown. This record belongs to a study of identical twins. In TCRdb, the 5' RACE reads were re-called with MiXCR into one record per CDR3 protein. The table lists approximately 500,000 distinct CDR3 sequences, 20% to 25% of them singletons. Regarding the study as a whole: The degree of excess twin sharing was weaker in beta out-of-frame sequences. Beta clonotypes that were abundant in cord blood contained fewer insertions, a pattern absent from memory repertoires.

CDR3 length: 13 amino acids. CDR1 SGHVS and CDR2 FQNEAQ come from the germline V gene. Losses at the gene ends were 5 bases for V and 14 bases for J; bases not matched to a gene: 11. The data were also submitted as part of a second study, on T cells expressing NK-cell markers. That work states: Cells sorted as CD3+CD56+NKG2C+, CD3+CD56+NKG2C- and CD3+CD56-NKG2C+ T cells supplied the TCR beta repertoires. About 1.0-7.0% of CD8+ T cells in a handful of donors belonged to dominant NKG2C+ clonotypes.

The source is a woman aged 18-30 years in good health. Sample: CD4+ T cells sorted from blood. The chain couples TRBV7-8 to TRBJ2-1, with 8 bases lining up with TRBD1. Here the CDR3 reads CASSHRGERTKFF. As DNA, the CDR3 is TGTGCCAGCAGCCACAGGGGGGAAAGGACCAAGTTCTTC.